This T cell receptor beta chain was recorded in a study of cytomegalovirus exposure and HLA in healthy donors. This table comes from immunoSEQ multiplex PCR, and its TCRdb copy is limited to in-frame clones, with some not included. This sample has 150,000 or so clones, with 80% to 90% found just once. Germline CDR1 is MDHEN and CDR2 is SYDVKM. CDR3 length: 15 amino acids. With 3 bases removed from V and 4 bases from J, the gap between germline ends came to 14 bases. The sequenced sample was PBMCs. The sequence was obtained from a woman aged 25 to 39 in good health and CMV-seropositive. The chain uses TRBV28 and TRBJ2-3; perhaps TRBD2 as D (5 bases). The CDR3 reads CASSFVDQRADTQYF. The CDR3 nucleotides are TGTGCCAGCAGTTTTGTGGACCAGAGGGCAGATACGCAGTATTTT.